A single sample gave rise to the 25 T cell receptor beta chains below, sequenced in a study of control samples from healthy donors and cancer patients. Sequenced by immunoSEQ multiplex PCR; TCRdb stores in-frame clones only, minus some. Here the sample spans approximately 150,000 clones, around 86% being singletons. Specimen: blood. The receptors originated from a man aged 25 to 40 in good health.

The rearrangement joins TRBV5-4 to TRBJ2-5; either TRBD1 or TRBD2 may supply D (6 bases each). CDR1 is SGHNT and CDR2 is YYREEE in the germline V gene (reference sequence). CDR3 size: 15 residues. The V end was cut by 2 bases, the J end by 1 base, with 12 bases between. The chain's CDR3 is CASSFGGTSQETQYF. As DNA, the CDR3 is TGTGCCAGCAGCTTCGGGGGCACCTCCCAAGAGACCCAGTACTTC.

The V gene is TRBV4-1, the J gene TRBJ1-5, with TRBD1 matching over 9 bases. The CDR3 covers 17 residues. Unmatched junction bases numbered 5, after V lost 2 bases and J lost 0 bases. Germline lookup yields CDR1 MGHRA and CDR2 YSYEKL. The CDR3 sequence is CASSQSTGGYSNQPQHF. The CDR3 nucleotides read TGCGCCAGCAGCCAATCGACAGGGGGGTATAGCAATCAGCCCCAGCATTTT.

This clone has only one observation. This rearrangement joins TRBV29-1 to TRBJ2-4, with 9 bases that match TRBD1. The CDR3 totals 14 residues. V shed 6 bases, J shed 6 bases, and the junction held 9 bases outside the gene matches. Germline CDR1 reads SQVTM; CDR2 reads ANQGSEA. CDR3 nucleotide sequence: TGCAGCGTGAACAGGGGGCTCCACCGAAACATTCAGTACTTC. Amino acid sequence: CSVNRGLHRNIQYF.

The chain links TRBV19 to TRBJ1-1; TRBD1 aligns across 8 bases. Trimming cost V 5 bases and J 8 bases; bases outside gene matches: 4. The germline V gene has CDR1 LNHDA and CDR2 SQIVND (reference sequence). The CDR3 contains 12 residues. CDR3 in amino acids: CASSFQGAEAFF. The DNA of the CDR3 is TGTGCCAGTAGTTTCCAGGGGGCAGAAGCTTTCTTT. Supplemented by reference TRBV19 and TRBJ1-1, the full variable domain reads DGGITQSPKYLFRKEGQNVTLSCEQNLNHDAMYWYRQDPGQGLRLIYYSQIVNDFQKGDIAEGYSVSREKKESFPLTVTSAQKNPTAFYLCASSFQGAEAFFGQGTRLTVV.

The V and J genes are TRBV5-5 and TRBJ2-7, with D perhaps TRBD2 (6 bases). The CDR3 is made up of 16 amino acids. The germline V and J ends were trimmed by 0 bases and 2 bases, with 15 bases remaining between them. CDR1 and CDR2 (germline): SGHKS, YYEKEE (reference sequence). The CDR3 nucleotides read TGTGCCAGCAGCTTGGCGGGTGGGAGGTCGACCTACGAGCAGTACTTC. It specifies CASSLAGGRSTYEQYF.

Here the CDR3 reads CATSDLQLAGGVDTQYF. The CDR3 nucleotides read TGTGCCACCAGTGACCTACAACTAGCGGGAGGGGTAGATACGCAGTATTTT. The chain employs TRBV24-1 and TRBJ2-3, with 13 bases matching TRBD2. Germline CDR1 is KGHDR and CDR2 is SFDVKD. This CDR3 is 17 amino acids long. J lost 5 bases, V lost 4 bases, and 8 bases had no gene match.

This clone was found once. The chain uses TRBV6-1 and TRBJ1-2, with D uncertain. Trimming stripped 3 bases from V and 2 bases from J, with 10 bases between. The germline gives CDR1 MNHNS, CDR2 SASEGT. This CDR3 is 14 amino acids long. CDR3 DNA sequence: TGTGCCAGCAGTGATTTATCGCGGAACTATGGCTACACCTTC. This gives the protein CASSDLSRNYGYTF.

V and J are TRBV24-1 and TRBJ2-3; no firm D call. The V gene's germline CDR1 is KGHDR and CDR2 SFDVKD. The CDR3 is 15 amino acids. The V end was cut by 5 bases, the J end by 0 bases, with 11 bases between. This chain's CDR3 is CATSVPGASTDTQYF. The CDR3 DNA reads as TGTGCCACCAGTGTCCCCGGCGCGAGCACAGATACGCAGTATTTT.

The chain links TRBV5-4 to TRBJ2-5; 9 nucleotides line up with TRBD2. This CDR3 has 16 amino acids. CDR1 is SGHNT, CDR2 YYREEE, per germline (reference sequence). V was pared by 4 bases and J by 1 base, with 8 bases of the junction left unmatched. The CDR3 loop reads CASSLRLAAGQETQYF. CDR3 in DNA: TGTGCCAGCAGCCTTCGACTAGCGGCAGGCCAAGAGACCCAGTACTTC.

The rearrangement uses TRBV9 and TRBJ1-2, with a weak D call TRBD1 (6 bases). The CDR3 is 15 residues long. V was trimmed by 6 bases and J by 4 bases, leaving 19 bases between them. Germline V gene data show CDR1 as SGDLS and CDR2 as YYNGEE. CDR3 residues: CASKFSGGLVYGYTF. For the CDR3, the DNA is TGTGCCAGCAAGTTTAGCGGGGGGCTGGTCTATGGCTACACCTTC.

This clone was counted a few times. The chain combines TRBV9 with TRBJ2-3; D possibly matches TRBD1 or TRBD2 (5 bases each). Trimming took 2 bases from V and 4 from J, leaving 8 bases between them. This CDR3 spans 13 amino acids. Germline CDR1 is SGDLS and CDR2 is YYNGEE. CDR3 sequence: CASSVQGADTQYF. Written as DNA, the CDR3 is TGTGCCAGCAGCGTCCAGGGAGCAGATACGCAGTATTTT.

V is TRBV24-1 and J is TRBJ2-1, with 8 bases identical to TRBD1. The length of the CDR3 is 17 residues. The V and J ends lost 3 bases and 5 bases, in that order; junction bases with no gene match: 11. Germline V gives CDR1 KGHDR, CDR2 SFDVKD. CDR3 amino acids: CATSDKSWTGSNNEQFF. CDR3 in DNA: TGTGCCACCAGTGATAAATCTTGGACAGGGTCTAACAATGAGCAGTTCTTC.

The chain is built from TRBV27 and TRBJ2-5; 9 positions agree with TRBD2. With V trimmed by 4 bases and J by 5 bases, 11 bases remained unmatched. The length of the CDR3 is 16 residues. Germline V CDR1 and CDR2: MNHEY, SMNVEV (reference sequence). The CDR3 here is CASSSLGGGDPETQYF. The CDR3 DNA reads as TGTGCCAGCAGTTCCCTGGGCGGGGGGGATCCGGAGACCCAGTACTTC.

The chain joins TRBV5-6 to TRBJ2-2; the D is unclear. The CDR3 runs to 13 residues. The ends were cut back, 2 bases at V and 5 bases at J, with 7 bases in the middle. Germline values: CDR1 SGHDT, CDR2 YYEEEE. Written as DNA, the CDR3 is TGTGCCAGCAGCTTCCAGCGAACCGGGGAGCTGTTTTTT. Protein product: CASSFQRTGELFF.

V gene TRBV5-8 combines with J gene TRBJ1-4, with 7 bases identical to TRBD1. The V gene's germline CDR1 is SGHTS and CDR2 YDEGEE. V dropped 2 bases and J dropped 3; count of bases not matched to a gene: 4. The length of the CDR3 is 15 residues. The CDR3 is CASSLRGPANEKLFF. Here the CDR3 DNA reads TGTGCCAGCAGCTTAAGGGGGCCAGCTAATGAAAAACTGTTTTTT.

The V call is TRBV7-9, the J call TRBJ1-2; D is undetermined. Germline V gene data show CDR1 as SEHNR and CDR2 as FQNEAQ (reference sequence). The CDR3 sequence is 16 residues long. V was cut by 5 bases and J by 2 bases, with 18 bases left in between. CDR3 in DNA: TGTGCCAGCAGCCCCGGCGCGACGGGCCCCAACTATGGCTACACCTTC. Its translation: CASSPGATGPNYGYTF.

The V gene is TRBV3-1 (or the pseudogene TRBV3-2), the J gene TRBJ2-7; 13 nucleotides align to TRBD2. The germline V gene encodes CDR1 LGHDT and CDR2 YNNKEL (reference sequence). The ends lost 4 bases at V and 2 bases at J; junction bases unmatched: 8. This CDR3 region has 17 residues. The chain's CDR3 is CASSPTSGRPPPYEQYF. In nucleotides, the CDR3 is TGTGCCAGCAGCCCGACTAGCGGGAGGCCCCCTCCCTACGAGCAGTACTTC.

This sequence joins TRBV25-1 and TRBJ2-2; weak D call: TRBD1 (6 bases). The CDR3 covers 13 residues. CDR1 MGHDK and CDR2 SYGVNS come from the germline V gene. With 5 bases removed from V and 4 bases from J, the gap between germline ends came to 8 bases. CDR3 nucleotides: TGTGCCAGCAGTATACAGGGCACCGGGGAGCTGTTTTTT. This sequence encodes CASSIQGTGELFF.

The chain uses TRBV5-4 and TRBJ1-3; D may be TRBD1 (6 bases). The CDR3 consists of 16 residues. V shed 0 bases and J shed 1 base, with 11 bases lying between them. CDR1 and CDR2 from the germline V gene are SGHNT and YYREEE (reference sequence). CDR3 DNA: TGTGCCAGCAGCTTGGTTGGGGGGCCGTCTGGAAACACCATATATTTT. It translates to CASSLVGGPSGNTIYF. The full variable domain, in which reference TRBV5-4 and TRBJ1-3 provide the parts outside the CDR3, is ETGVTQSPTHLIKTRGQQVTLRCSSQSGHNTVSWYQQALGQGPQFIFQYYREEENGRGNFPPRFSGLQFPNYSSELNVNALELDDSALYLCASSLVGGPSGNTIYFGEGSWLTVV.

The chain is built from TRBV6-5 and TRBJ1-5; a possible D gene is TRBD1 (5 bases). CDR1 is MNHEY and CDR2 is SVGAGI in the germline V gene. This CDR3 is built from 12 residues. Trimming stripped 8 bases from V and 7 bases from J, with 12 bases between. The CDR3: CASGGGIQPQHF. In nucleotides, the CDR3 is TGTGCCAGCGGGGGGGGGATCCAGCCCCAGCATTTT.

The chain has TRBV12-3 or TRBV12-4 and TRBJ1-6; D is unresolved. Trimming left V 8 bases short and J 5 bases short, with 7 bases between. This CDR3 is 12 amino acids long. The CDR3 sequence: CASGRDNSPLHF. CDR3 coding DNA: TGTGCCAGCGGCAGAGATAATTCACCCCTCCACTTT.

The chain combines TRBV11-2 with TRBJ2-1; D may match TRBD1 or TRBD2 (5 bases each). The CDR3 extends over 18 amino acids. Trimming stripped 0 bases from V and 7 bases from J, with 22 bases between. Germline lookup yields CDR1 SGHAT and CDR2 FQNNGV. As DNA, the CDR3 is TGTGCCAGCAGCTTAGATTCGGGATCTACAGGTTCGGGGAATGAGCAGTTCTTC. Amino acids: CASSLDSGSTGSGNEQFF.

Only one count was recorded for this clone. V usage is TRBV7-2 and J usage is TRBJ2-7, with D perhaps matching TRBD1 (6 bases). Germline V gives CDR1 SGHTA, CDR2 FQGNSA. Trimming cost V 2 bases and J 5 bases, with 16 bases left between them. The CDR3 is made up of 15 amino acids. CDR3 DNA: TGTGCCAGCAGCTTATCACCAGGGGTTCCCCACGAGCAGTACTTC. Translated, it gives CASSLSPGVPHEQYF.

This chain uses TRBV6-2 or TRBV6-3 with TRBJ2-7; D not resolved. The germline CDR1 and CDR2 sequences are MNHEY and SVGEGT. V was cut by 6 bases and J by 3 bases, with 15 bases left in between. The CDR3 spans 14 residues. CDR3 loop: CASSDNLHHYEQYF. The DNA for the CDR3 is TGTGCCAGCAGCGACAACCTCCACCACTACGAGCAGTACTTC.

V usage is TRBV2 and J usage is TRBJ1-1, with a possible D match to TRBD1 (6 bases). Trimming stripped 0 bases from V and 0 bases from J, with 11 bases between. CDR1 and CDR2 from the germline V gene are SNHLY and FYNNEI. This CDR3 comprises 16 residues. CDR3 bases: TGTGCCAGCAGTGAAGCAGGCAGGGGATTGAACACTGAAGCTTTCTTT. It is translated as CASSEAGRGLNTEAFF. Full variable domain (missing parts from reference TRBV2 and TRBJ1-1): EPEVTQTPSHQVTQMGQEVILRCVPISNHLYFYWYRQILGQKVEFLVSFYNNEISEKSEIFDDQFSVERPDGSNFTLKIRSTKLEDSAMYFCASSEAGRGLNTEAFFGQGTRLTVV.